This record looks at one T cell receptor beta chain sequence and its context. Antigen unknown. The data are from a study of T cells after yellow fever vaccination. Background on the study: It was SMART-Seq v4 Ultra Low Input that prepared the fractions with low cell numbers.

The CDR3 is 18 residues long. The germline V gene has CDR1 LGHNT and CDR2 FRNRAP. V was clipped by 3 bases and J by 0 bases; unmatched bases: 10. The authors made TCR cDNA by 5'RACE template switching, adding a universal primer site and UMIs. MiXCR was run by TCRdb on the 5' RACE reads, yielding one entry per CDR3 protein. This sample yields 100,000 to 150,000 distinct CDR3 sequences, of which 8% to 10% are seen a single time; approximately 39% belongs to the top ten. Broader study findings: Repertoires sorted by FACS could include abundant clonotypes that are contaminants from the bulk population. Subsequent to the booster, the majority of primary-vaccination clones reappeared (around 96% CD4, 88% CD8).

The receptor's source is a man aged 18 to 29 who received the YFV17D yellow fever vaccine. The chain joins TRBV12-5 to TRBJ2-2; 7 bases line up with TRBD1. The sample was CD8+ T cells sorted from PBMCs, taken on the day of the yellow fever booster vaccination. This chain's CDR3 is CASGFWTGEDSNTGELFF. DNA for the CDR3: TGTGCTAGTGGTTTTTGGACAGGCGAAGATTCGAACACCGGGGAGCTGTTTTTT.